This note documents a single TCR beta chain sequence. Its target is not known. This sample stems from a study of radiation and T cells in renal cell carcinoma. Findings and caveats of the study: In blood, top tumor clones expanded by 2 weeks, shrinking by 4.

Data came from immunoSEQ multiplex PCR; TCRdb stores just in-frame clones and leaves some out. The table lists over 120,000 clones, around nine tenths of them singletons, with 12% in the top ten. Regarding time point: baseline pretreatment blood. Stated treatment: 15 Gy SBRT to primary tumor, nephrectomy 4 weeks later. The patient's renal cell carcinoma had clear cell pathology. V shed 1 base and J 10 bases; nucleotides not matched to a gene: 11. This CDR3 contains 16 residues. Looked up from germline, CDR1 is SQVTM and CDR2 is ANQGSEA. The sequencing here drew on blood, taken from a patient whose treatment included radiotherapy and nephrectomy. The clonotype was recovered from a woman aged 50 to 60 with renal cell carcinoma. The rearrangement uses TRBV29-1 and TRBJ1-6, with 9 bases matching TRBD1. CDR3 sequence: CSVEGRQDRGDSPLHF. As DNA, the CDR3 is TGCAGCGTTGAAGGTCGGCAAGACAGGGGGGACTCACCCCTCCACTTT.